The text below deals with one T cell receptor (beta chain). The antigen remains undetermined. A much larger clone differs from this one at a single base, so this may be a read error. The conserved phenylalanine or tryptophan normally closing the CDR3 is absent here, so this likely arose from a read error. The sample originates from a study of molecular identifiers for immune sequencing clone quantification. Previously reported methods and listed TCR primers produced the bulk TCR libraries. TCRdb processed the PCR reads anew with MiXCR; each CDR3 protein has one entry. The sample consists of some 680,000 distinct CDR3 sequences, roughly 23% of them appearing once. Regarding the study as a whole: Sizes of clones that are highly expanded could be underestimated (if identical TCR molecules share a barcode).

Germline loops: CDR1 SQVTM, CDR2 ANQGSEA. The CDR3 is made up of 17 amino acids. Trimming took off 1 base at V and 0 bases at J, with 18 bases between the two ends. The receptor was derived from a human donor in good health. Some libraries in this study had Jurkat cell RNA spiked in. Sequenced input: naive CD8+ T cells from blood, with Jurkat cell RNA spiked in. Subset: FACS-sorted CD8+CD4-CCR7+CD45RA+ naive T cells. The V gene is TRBV29-1, the J gene TRBJ1-1, with TRBD1 as a possible D gene (6 bases). The CDR3 loop is CSVEVGGPDYMNTEAFC. For the CDR3, the DNA is TGCAGCGTTGAAGTGGGGGGGCCCGATTACATGAACACTGAAGCTTTCTGT.